The 20 T cell receptor beta chains below come from one sample, sequenced in a study of cytomegalovirus exposure and HLA in healthy donors. Profiled with immunoSEQ multiplex PCR; TCRdb holds only in-frame clones, not every one. The sample comprises 76,000 or so clones, roughly 95% of which are singletons, and 3% to 4% rests with the top ten. Sequencing was done on a sample of PBMCs. Receptors originate from a woman under 30 in good health and CMV-seropositive.

The rearrangement links TRBV7-9 to TRBJ1-3; a possible D gene is TRBD1 (6 bases). Per the germline V gene, CDR1 is SEHNR and CDR2 is FQNEAQ (reference sequence). The CDR3 spans 17 residues. V was clipped by 5 bases and J by 4 bases, with 21 bases between them. The CDR3 is CASSPRDHRASGNTIYF. Here the CDR3 DNA reads TGTGCCAGCAGCCCCCGTGACCACAGGGCTTCGGGAAACACCATATATTTT.

This chain links TRBV27 with TRBJ2-5; 7 bases agree with TRBD2. CDR1 MNHEY and CDR2 SMNVEV come from the germline V gene (reference sequence). The CDR3 runs 13 residues. J lost 5 bases, V lost 5 bases, and 5 bases had no gene match. This CDR3 is CASSLWEGETQYF. The CDR3 DNA reads as TGTGCCAGCAGTCTCTGGGAGGGGGAGACCCAGTACTTC.

The genes are TRBV6-6 and TRBJ1-4, with 8 bases identical to TRBD1. J gave up 5 bases and V 5 bases, and 7 bases lay outside the gene matches. Germline values: CDR1 MNHNY, CDR2 SVGAGI (reference sequence). This CDR3 has 15 amino acids. CDR3 residues: CASSEPTGVNEKLFF. The CDR3 coding sequence is TGTGCCAGCAGTGAGCCGACAGGGGTAAATGAAAAACTGTTTTTT.

CDR3 DNA sequence: TGCGCCAGCAGCCAGGGGGCCAGCTTGTACGAGCAGTACTTC. Its protein product is CASSQGASLYEQYF. The chain recombines TRBV4-1 with TRBJ2-7; tentative D call: TRBD1 (6 bases). Trimming cost V 3 bases and J 4 bases, with 13 bases left between them. CDR1 is MGHRA and CDR2 is YSYEKL in the germline V gene. The CDR3 spans 14 residues.

The rearrangement joins TRBV7-2 to TRBJ2-7; perhaps TRBD2 as D (5 bases). Per the germline V gene, CDR1 is SGHTA and CDR2 is FQGNSA. This CDR3 region has 15 residues. With 5 bases removed from V and 3 bases from J, the gap between germline ends came to 17 bases. CDR3 DNA: TGTGCCAGCAGCCCCGCGGCAGCGGCCATCTACGAGCAGTACTTC. Translating it yields CASSPAAAAIYEQYF.

This rearrangement joins TRBV4-3 to TRBJ1-1, with 7 positions matching TRBD1. Germline V CDR1 and CDR2: LGHNA, YSLEER. CDR3 length equals 16 residues. J was trimmed by 4 bases and V by 4 bases; bases with no gene match: 12. The CDR3 is CASSPRFGTEGTEAFF. The CDR3 DNA is TGCGCCAGCAGCCCCAGGTTTGGGACAGAGGGCACTGAAGCTTTCTTT.

The V and J genes are TRBV5-1 and TRBJ1-3; D is possibly TRBD1 (5 bases). The ends were cut back, 0 bases at V and 0 bases at J, with 10 bases in the middle. Germline V gene sequence: CDR1 SGHRS, CDR2 YFSETQ. The CDR3 extends over 16 amino acids. CDR3 bases: TGCGCCAGCAGCTTGGGGGGGGGTCACTCTGGAAACACCATATATTTT. As protein: CASSLGGGHSGNTIYF. The whole variable domain, filled in from reference TRBV5-1 and TRBJ1-3, reads KAGVTQTPRYLIKTRGQQVTLSCSPISGHRSVSWYQQTPGQGLQFLFEYFSETQRNKGNFPGRFSGRQFSNSRSEMNVSTLELGDSALYLCASSLGGGHSGNTIYFGEGSWLTVV.

The J gene is TRBJ2-2, the V gene TRBV7-9; perhaps TRBD2 as D (5 bases). In germline, CDR1 is SEHNR, CDR2 FQNEAQ (reference sequence). V gave up 4 bases and J gave up 0 bases, with 18 bases separating them. The CDR3 loop spans 18 amino acids. The CDR3 DNA sequence: TGTGCCAGCAGCTCTACCGGAGGAAATGCCGCGAACACCGGGGAGCTGTTTTTT. This gives the protein CASSSTGGNAANTGELFF.

The rearrangement uses TRBV28 and TRBJ1-5, with 8 bases fitting TRBD1. Looked up from germline, CDR1 is MDHEN and CDR2 is SYDVKM. The CDR3 extends over 17 amino acids. The junction had 11 bases not matched to a gene; V was cut back by 6 bases and J by 1 base. CDR3 DNA sequence: TGTGCCAGCAGATTCAGGGGGCTGGTAGGGAGCAATCAGCCCCAGCATTTT. This translates into CASRFRGLVGSNQPQHF.

The CDR3 sequence is CASRPAGTYNEQFF. The CDR3 DNA sequence: TGCGCCAGCCGACCGGCCGGGACCTACAATGAGCAGTTCTTC. J is TRBJ2-1 and V is TRBV5-1; D perhaps matches TRBD2 (5 bases). Trimming left V 7 bases short and J 2 bases short, with 13 bases between. CDR3 length equals 14 residues. Germline values: CDR1 SGHRS, CDR2 YFSETQ.

V gene TRBV6-1 combines with J gene TRBJ2-1, with a weak D call TRBD2 (6 bases). Germline-derived CDR1 and CDR2 are MNHNS and SASEGT. Trimming cost V 8 bases and J 3 bases, with 17 bases left between them. The CDR3 length is 15 residues. As DNA, the CDR3 is TGTGCCAGCCTATTATCTGCGGGGTTCTACAATGAGCAGTTCTTC. Translated, it gives CASLLSAGFYNEQFF.

This sequence joins TRBV7-9 and TRBJ1-2, with 7 bases aligning to TRBD1. This CDR3 is 15 amino acids long. Germline lookup yields CDR1 SEHNR and CDR2 FQNEAQ (reference sequence). V lost 4 bases, J lost 3 bases, and 8 bases stayed unmatched. The CDR3 nucleotides read TGTGCCAGCAGCTCCCTTCAGGGGGTTGACTATGGCTACACCTTC. This translates into CASSSLQGVDYGYTF.

The V and J genes are TRBV6-6 and TRBJ2-2; 9 nucleotides match TRBD2. The length of the CDR3 is 15 residues. Germline-derived CDR1 and CDR2 are MNHNY and SVGAGI (reference sequence). V gave up 2 bases and J gave up 7 bases; unmatched junction bases: 5. The CDR3 here is CASSYVAGAGGELFF. DNA for the CDR3: TGTGCCAGCAGTTACGTAGCGGGAGCTGGCGGGGAGCTGTTTTTT.

The chain links TRBV6-1 to TRBJ2-2, with D unresolved. The CDR3 sequence is 11 residues long. Germline V gives CDR1 MNHNS, CDR2 SASEGT. V lost 7 bases and J 6 bases, leaving 6 bases between the germline ends. CDR3 bases: TGTGCCAGCACCCTTTCCGGGGAGCTGTTTTTT. It is translated as CASTLSGELFF.

The V and J genes are TRBV5-1 and TRBJ2-1, with TRBD2 matching 10 bases. This CDR3 spans 16 amino acids. Germline CDR1 reads SGHRS; CDR2 reads YFSETQ. V lost 0 bases, J lost 5 bases, and 5 bases stayed unmatched. In DNA, the CDR3 is TGCGCCAGCAGCTTGGTTGTAGCGGGAGGAAACAATGAGCAGTTCTTC. It encodes CASSLVVAGGNNEQFF.

The gene calls are TRBV4-1 and TRBJ1-2; 7 bases map to TRBD1. This CDR3 contains 16 residues. Germline-derived CDR1 and CDR2 are MGHRA and YSYEKL. V gave up 1 base and J gave up 2 bases; unmatched junction bases: 7. CDR3 bases: TGCGCCAGCAGCCAAGGCTACAGGGGTCCCAACTATGGCTACACCTTC. Protein product: CASSQGYRGPNYGYTF.

V is TRBV6-4 and J is TRBJ2-1; 7 bases fit TRBD2. Germline CDR1 is MRHNA and CDR2 is SNTAGT. Trimming cost V 3 bases and J 5 bases; bases outside gene matches: 7. This CDR3 has 15 amino acids. Here the CDR3 reads CASSDMGLPNNEQFF. CDR3 in DNA: TGTGCCAGCAGTGATATGGGACTACCGAACAATGAGCAGTTCTTC.

With respect to this clone: Within the sample, other DNA sequences also encode this same CDR3. V gene TRBV11-3 combines with J gene TRBJ2-7, with D perhaps matching TRBD1 (5 bases). V shed 5 bases and J shed 3 bases, with 20 bases lying between them. Per germline, CDR1 SGHNT and CDR2 YENEEA. The CDR3 has 16 amino acids. The CDR3 nucleotides read TGTGCCAGCAGCGCCGAAGCAGGACAAGGCCTCTACGAGCAGTACTTC. It codes for CASSAEAGQGLYEQYF. Variable domain in full (rest from reference TRBV11-3 and TRBJ2-7): EAGVVQSPRYKIIEKKQPVAFWCNPISGHNTLYWYLQNLGQGPELLIRYENEEAVDDSQLPKDRFSAERLKGVDSTLKIQPAELGDSAVYLCASSAEAGQGLYEQYFGPGTRLTVT.

Only one count was recorded for this clone. V usage is TRBV14 and J usage is TRBJ2-1; 10 bases agree with TRBD2. The CDR3 has 17 amino acids. Germline CDR1 and CDR2: SGHDN and FVKESK. Germline trimming cut 6 bases from V and 6 bases from J; bases unmatched to any gene: 14. The CDR3 region is CASSPPPGLAWINEQFF. CDR3 DNA: TGTGCCAGCAGTCCTCCCCCGGGACTAGCGTGGATCAATGAGCAGTTCTTC.

The chain has TRBV28 and TRBJ2-2, with D possibly TRBD2 on 5 matching bases. With 8 bases removed from V and 1 base from J, the gap between germline ends came to 14 bases. The CDR3 has 15 amino acids. Germline-derived CDR1 and CDR2 are MDHEN and SYDVKM. CDR3 region: CASGEGPGNTGELFF. The CDR3 DNA reads TGTGCCAGCGGCGAGGGTCCGGGGAACACCGGGGAGCTGTTTTTT. The whole variable domain, filled in from reference TRBV28 and TRBJ2-2, reads DVKVTQSSRYLVKRTGEKVFLECVQDMDHENMFWYRQDPGLGLRLIYFSYDVKMKEKGDIPEGYSVSREKKERFSLILESASTNQTSMYLCASGEGPGNTGELFFGEGSRLTVL.